This TCR beta chain was profiled in a study of regulatory T cells in long-lasting Graves disease. V was trimmed by 4 bases and J by 0 bases, leaving 22 bases between them. The CDR3 totals 19 residues. CDR1 is MNHNS, CDR2 SASEGT, per germline. General study results and limits: Repertoires from persistent disease leaned toward TRBV28, TRBJ1-2 and TRBJ2-5.

Construction of TCR beta libraries relied on iRepertoire HTBI primers and on Arm-PCR targeting CDR3 regions. From the multiplex PCR reads, TCRdb called clonotypes with MiXCR, one entry per CDR3 protein. This sample yields fewer than 600,000 distinct CDR3 sequences, of which under 25% are seen a single time; approximately 14% belongs to the top ten. Time point meaning: persistent/refractory GD, antithyroid drugs over 5 years with positive TRAb. Construction of the TCR library relied on RNA isolated from PBMCs. This clonotype was counted at least ten times. Its specificity is not known. The sample in question was peripheral blood mononuclear cells (PBMCs), obtained when the disease was refractory, from a patient treated with antithyroid drugs. The chain employs TRBV6-1 and TRBJ1-5; no reliable D call. The receptor was isolated from a female donor with Graves disease. The CDR3 DNA reads as TGTGCCAGCAGTGCACCCCCAGTCCCACGCCTGGATAGCAATCAGCCCCAGCATTTT. It yields the protein CASSAPPVPRLDSNQPQHF.